The T cell receptor beta chain described here comes from a study of blood T cell repertoires in COVID-19. As for the study in general: Both acute and convalescent COVID-19 samples were obtained from the United States, Italy and Spain.

Assay used: immunoSEQ multiplex PCR; TCRdb lists only in-frame clones, some missing. Here the sample spans 9,000 to 10,000 clones, about 81% being singletons. This CDR3 contains 15 residues. Germline V lookup: CDR1 SGDLS, CDR2 YYNGEE. V lost 6 bases to trimming and J lost 1 base, with 11 bases between them. Sequencing input: peripheral blood. This chain connects TRBV9 to TRBJ1-6, with D possibly being TRBD1 (6 bases). The clonotype originates from a man aged 60-69 years with active COVID-19. CDR3 DNA: TGTGCCAGCACCCAGGGGAGTTCCTATAATTCACCCCTCCACTTT. Its protein is CASTQGSSYNSPLHF.